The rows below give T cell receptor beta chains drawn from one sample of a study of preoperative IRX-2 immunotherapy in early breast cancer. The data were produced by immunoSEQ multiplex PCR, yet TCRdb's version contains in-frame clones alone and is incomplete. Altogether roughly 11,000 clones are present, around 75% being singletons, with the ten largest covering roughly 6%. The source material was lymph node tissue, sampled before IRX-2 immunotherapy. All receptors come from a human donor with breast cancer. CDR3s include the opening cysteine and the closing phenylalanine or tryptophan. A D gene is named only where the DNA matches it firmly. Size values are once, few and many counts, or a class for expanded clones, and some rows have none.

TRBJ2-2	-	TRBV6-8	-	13	TGTGCCAGCTACCAGGGGAACACCGGGGAGCTGTTTTTT	CASYQGNTGELFF
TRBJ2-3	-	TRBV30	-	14	TGTGCCTGGAGTCAAAGGGGGGGGTCAGATACGCAGTATTTT	CAWSQRGGSDTQYF
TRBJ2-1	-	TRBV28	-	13	TGTGCCAGCAGTTCGGGACTCGGAGATGAGCAGTTCTTC	CASSSGLGDEQFF
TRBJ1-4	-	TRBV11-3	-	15	TGTGCCAGCAGCTTAGGACCGATGAAGGAAGAAAAACTGTTTTTT	CASSLGPMKEEKLFF
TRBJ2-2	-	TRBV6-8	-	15	TGTGCCGTCCCTTCTTTGGGCGCGAACACCGGGGAGCTGTTTTTT	CAVPSLGANTGELFF
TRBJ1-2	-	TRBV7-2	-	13	TGTGCCAGCAGGCAGGGACGGAACTATGGCTACACCTTC	CASRQGRNYGYTF
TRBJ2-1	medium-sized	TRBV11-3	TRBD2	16	TGTGCCAGCAGCTCACCGACTATGGGAGGGAGGAATGAGCAGTTCTTC	CASSSPTMGGRNEQFF
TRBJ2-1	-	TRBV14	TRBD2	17	TGTGCCAGCGGGCCTCCGCTTACTAGCGGGAGTCGGAATGAGCAGTTCTTC	CASGPPLTSGSRNEQFF
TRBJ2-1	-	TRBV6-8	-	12	TGTGCCAGCAGTTACTCCTTGAATGAGCAGTTCTTC	CASSYSLNEQFF
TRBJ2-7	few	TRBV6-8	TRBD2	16	TGTGCCAGCAGTTACGCTGCCGGGAGGGCCGGATACGAGCAGTACTTC	CASSYAAGRAGYEQYF
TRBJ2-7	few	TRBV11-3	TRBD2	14	TGTGCCAGCAGCTTAGGGGGACTAGCGGGAGGGCAGTACTTC	CASSLGGLAGGQYF
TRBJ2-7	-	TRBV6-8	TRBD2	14	TGTGCCAGCAGCGCGACTAGCGGGAGCTACGAGCAGTACTTC	CASSATSGSYEQYF
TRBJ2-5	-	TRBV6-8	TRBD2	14	TGTGCCATCGGAGCTAGCGGGACCCAAGAGACCCAGTACTTC	CAIGASGTQETQYF
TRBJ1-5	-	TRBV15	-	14	TGTGCCACCAGCGGGGGGATGAGAAATCAGCCCCAGCATTTT	CATSGGMRNQPQHF
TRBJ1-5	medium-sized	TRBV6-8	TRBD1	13	TGTGCCAGCTCAGGGGGATACAATCAGCCCCAGCATTTT	CASSGGYNQPQHF
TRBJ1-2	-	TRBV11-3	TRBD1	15	TGTGCCAGCAGTTCGAGGACAGGTCTAATTTATGGCTACACCTTC	CASSSRTGLIYGYTF
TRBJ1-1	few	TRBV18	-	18	TGTGCCAGCTCACCACGTACCCAGGTCCGAGGATCGAACACTGAAGCTTTCTTT	CASSPRTQVRGSNTEAFF
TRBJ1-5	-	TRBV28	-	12	TGTGCCAGCAAGGTGGAGGATCAGCCCCAGCATTTT	CASKVEDQPQHF
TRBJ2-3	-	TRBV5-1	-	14	TGCGCCAGCACCCGGTTCGATGGCACAGATACGCAGTATTTT	CASTRFDGTDTQYF
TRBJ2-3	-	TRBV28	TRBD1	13	TGTGCCAGTGTCGGACAGGGCATAGATACGCAGTATTTT	CASVGQGIDTQYF
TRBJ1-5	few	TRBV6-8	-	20	TGTGCCAGCAGGGGTGCATCGGGACAAGGCCCCTTGCTTAGCAATCAGCCCCAGCATTTT	CASRGASGQGPLLSNQPQHF
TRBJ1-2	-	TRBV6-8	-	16	TGTGCCAGCACTTTGGGGCCGGGTATTAGGATGTATGGCTACACCTTC	CASTLGPGIRMYGYTF
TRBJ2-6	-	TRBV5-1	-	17	TGCGCCAGCAGCTCCGGGGGACAGAGCTCTGGGGCCAACGTCCTGACTTTC	CASSSGGQSSGANVLTF
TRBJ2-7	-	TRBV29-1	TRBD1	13	TGCAGCGCAATCGGACAGGAAGCCTACGAGCAGTACTTC	CSAIGQEAYEQYF
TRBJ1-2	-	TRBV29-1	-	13	TGCAGCGTTGAAAGTGGCCGATCATATGGCTACACCTTC	CSVESGRSYGYTF
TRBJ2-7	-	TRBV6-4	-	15	TGTGCCAGCAGTGAATCCACCCCGGCCCTGTACGAGCAGTACTTC	CASSESTPALYEQYF
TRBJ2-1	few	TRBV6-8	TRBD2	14	TGTGCCACATCGGGGGTAGCGGGCCTAAATGAGCAGTTCTTC	CATSGVAGLNEQFF
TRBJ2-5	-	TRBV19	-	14	TGTGCCAGTAGCAGCAGGACCATCGACCAGGCCCAGTACTTC	CASSSRTIDQAQYF
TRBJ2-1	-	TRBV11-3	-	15	TGTGCCAGCAGCTTATTAGCGGAACCCTACAATGAGCAGTTCTTC	CASSLLAEPYNEQFF
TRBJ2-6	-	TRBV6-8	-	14	TGTGCCAGCAGTATTTCTTCTGGGGCCAACGTCCTGACTTTC	CASSISSGANVLTF
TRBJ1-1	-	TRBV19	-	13	TGTGCCAGTAGTAGAGGGACGGAGGGTGAAGCTTTCTTT	CASSRGTEGEAFF
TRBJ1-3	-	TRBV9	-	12	TGTGCCAGCAGTCAGGGGCTAAACACCATATATTTT	CASSQGLNTIYF
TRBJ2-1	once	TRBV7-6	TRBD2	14	TGTGCCAGCAGCCCGGGACTAGCGGGCAATGAGCAGTTCTTC	CASSPGLAGNEQFF
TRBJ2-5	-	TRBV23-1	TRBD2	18	TGCGCCAGCAGGCAACCCTCCACACTAGCGGGAGACGTGGAGACCCAGTACTTC	CASRQPSTLAGDVETQYF
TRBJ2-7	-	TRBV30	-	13	TGTGCCTGGAGTGTAGGACAGTCCTACGAGCAGTACTTC	CAWSVGQSYEQYF
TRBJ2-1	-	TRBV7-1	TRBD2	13	TGTGCCAGCAGCGCTGGACTAGCGGGGGCTGGGTTCTTC	CASSAGLAGAGFF
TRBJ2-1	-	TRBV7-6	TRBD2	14	TGTGCCAGCAGCCCACCTAGCGGGATGGGTGAGCAGTTCTTC	CASSPPSGMGEQFF
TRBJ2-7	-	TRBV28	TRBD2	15	TGTGCCAGCAGTTTACTCTCTAGCGGGTTATACGAGCAGTACTTC	CASSLLSSGLYEQYF
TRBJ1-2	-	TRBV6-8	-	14	TGTGCCAGCGGGCGGGGGGCGGTAGGCTATGGCTACACCTTC	CASGRGAVGYGYTF
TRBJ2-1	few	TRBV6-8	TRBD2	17	TGTGCCAGCAGTTCTTTTGTTAGCGGGTTCAACTACAATGAGCAGTTCTTC	CASSSFVSGFNYNEQFF
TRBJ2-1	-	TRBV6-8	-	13	TGTGCCACAGGGGACCCCTTGGTGAATGAGCAGTTCTTC	CATGDPLVNEQFF
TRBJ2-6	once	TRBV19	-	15	TGTGCCAGTAGTATCCCAAGAACTGGGGCCAACGTCCTGACTTTC	CASSIPRTGANVLTF
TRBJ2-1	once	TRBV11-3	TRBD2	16	TGTGCCAGCAGTTCCACCGGGACTAGCGACTACAATGAGCAGTTCTTC	CASSSTGTSDYNEQFF
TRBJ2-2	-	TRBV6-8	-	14	TGTGCCAGCAGTTACTTAAGGGGAGCCGGGGAGCTGTTTTTT	CASSYLRGAGELFF
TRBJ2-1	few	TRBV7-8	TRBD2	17	TGTGCCAGCAGCTTAGTGGGTAGCGGGAGGGCCTTGAATGAGCAGTTCTTC	CASSLVGSGRALNEQFF
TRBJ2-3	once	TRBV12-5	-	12	TGTGCTAGTGGTGGGGGTGGGGATACGCAGTATTTT	CASGGGGDTQYF
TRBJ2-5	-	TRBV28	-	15	TGTGCCAGCAGTGTTCTAGCGCCCGAAGGGGAGACCCAGTACTTC	CASSVLAPEGETQYF
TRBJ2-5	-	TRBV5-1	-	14	TGCGCCAGCAGCTTGGAACACCCTCAAGAGACCCAGTACTTC	CASSLEHPQETQYF
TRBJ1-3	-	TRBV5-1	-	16	TGCGCCAGCAGCACCAACAGGGCCAGCTCTGGAAACACCATATATTTT	CASSTNRASSGNTIYF
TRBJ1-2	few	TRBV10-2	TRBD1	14	TGCGCCAGCAGTGAGTCACGGACAGGGGAAGGCTACACCTTC	CASSESRTGEGYTF
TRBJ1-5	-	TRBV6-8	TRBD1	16	TGTGCCACCGCCTACTTGACAGGGCCGAGGGACCAGCCCCAGCATTTT	CATAYLTGPRDQPQHF
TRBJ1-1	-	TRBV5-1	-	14	TGCGCCAGCAGCAGGGACGGAACTTACACTGAAGCTTTCTTT	CASSRDGTYTEAFF
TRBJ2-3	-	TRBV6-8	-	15	TGTGCCATCAGTGGTAGCGGAGCGAACACAGATACGCAGTATTTT	CAISGSGANTDTQYF
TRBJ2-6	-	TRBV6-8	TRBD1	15	TGTGCCAGCAGTTCCAGGGGGAGTGGGGCCAACGTCCTGACTTTC	CASSSRGSGANVLTF